Listed here are 10 T cell receptor beta chains from one sample, sequenced in a study of vaccination effects on CD4 cells after COVID-19. TCRdb's table, derived via immunoSEQ multiplex PCR, lists solely in-frame clones and lacks some. This table has approximately 26,000 clones, 69% appearing once. Within the ViraFEST assay, antigen-specific CD4+ T cells underwent expansion with viral peptide pools prior to sequencing. When around nine days of culture had elapsed, CD4+ T cells were isolated. This person's SARS-CoV-2 infection, confirmed by PCR, occurred between March and December 2020. These TCRs' antigens remain unknown. The sequencing used CD4+ T cells from PBMCs cultured with SARS-CoV-2 spike peptides, collected before COVID-19 vaccination. These receptor sequences come from a human donor who had a prior SARS-CoV-2 infection.

J is TRBJ1-2 and V is TRBV6-1; D is unresolved. Germline lookup yields CDR1 MNHNS and CDR2 SASEGT. CDR3 length equals 14 residues. Trimming cost V 2 bases and J 7 bases, with 14 bases left between them. Written as DNA, the CDR3 is TGTGCCAGCAGTGAATCGTGGGAAAGAGCTGGCTACACCTTC. It encodes CASSESWERAGYTF.

This clone occurred once. The chain has TRBV5-1 and TRBJ2-5; D gene ambiguous. The V end was cut by 4 bases, the J end by 1 base, with 5 bases between. CDR1 and CDR2 from the germline V gene are SGHRS and YFSETQ. The CDR3 consists of 12 residues. The DNA of the CDR3 is TGCGCCAGCAGCGAGCCCCAAGAGACCCAGTACTTC. Translation gives CASSEPQETQYF.

CDR3 in amino acids: CASSLVWGNEKLFF. For the CDR3, the DNA is TGTGCCAGCAGCTTAGTTTGGGGAAATGAAAAACTGTTTTTT. The chain links TRBV11-2 to TRBJ1-4; the D is unclear. This CDR3 is 14 amino acids long. The V end was cut by 1 base, the J end by 5 bases, with 8 bases between. The germline gives CDR1 SGHAT, CDR2 FQNNGV.

The chain uses TRBV19 and TRBJ2-2; no clear D. Germline loops: CDR1 LNHDA, CDR2 SQIVND (reference sequence). V was shortened by 3 bases and J by 6 bases, with 8 bases between the two germline ends. CDR3 length: 13 amino acids. The CDR3 protein is CASSIRGAGELFF. The CDR3 coding sequence is TGTGCCAGTAGTATTCGTGGGGCCGGGGAGCTGTTTTTT. Full variable domain (outside the CDR3, taken from reference TRBV19 and TRBJ2-2): DGGITQSPKYLFRKEGQNVTLSCEQNLNHDAMYWYRQDPGQGLRLIYYSQIVNDFQKGDIAEGYSVSREKKESFPLTVTSAQKNPTAFYLCASSIRGAGELFFGEGSRLTVL.

This clone has only a few counts. This chain connects TRBV7-2 to TRBJ1-1; possibly TRBD1 for D (5 bases). The CDR3 spans 14 residues. Germline V CDR1 and CDR2: SGHTA, FQGNSA. Trimming removed 3 bases at V and 5 bases at J, with 13 bases between. CDR3: CASSFVQGGTEAFF. The CDR3 DNA reads as TGTGCCAGCAGCTTTGTCCAGGGTGGAACTGAAGCTTTCTTT.

The DNA of the CDR3 is TGTGCTAGTGGTTTGGTAATTTCCAGGGGAGGGGATCTGAACACTGAAGCTTTCTTT. Its protein product is CASGLVISRGGDLNTEAFF. The rearrangement uses TRBV12-5 and TRBJ1-1; TRBD1 might be the D (6 bases). V lost 0 bases and J 0 bases, leaving 20 bases between the germline ends. Per the germline V gene, CDR1 is LGHNT and CDR2 is FRNRAP. This CDR3 contains 19 residues.

This clone was observed a handful of times. The CDR3 here is CASSGEASGDTEAFF. The CDR3 nucleotides read TGTGCCAGCAGCGGAGAGGCTTCGGGGGACACTGAAGCTTTCTTT. This rearrangement joins TRBV7-8 to TRBJ1-1; tentative D call: TRBD1 (5 bases). The germline V and J ends were trimmed by 5 bases and 3 bases, with 16 bases remaining between them. This CDR3 contains 15 residues. Germline V gene data show CDR1 as SGHVS and CDR2 as FQNEAQ.

The gene calls are TRBV3-1 (or the pseudogene TRBV3-2) and TRBJ2-7; D may be TRBD1 (5 bases). The V end lost 4 bases, the J end lost 0 bases, and 16 bases lay between the germline ends. Germline V gene data show CDR1 as LGHDT and CDR2 as YNNKEL (reference sequence). The CDR3 runs to 16 residues. The CDR3 loop is CASSPRFTGSSYEQYF. The CDR3 region has the DNA TGTGCCAGCAGCCCTCGGTTCACAGGAAGCTCCTACGAGCAGTACTTC.

The CDR3 spells CAISESGQRRNTEAFF. For the CDR3, the DNA is TGTGCCATCAGTGAGTCGGGGCAGAGACGGAACACTGAAGCTTTCTTT. The chain carries TRBV10-3 and TRBJ1-1; tentatively, D is TRBD1 (5 bases). CDR3 length: 16 amino acids. V lost 0 bases, J lost 1 base, and 12 bases lay in between. Germline-derived CDR1 and CDR2 are ENHRY and SYGVKD.

The chain has TRBV5-1 and TRBJ2-2; 9 bases are a match to TRBD1. Looked up from germline, CDR1 is SGHRS and CDR2 is YFSETQ. This CDR3 has 16 residues. The V gene end was trimmed by 3 bases and the J gene end by 2 bases; junction bases not matched to a gene: 5. CDR3 DNA sequence: TGCGCCAGCAGCTCGGGGGACAGGGATAACACCGGGGAGCTGTTTTTT. The encoded protein is CASSSGDRDNTGELFF.